The 21 T cell receptor beta chains given below trace back to one sample, sequenced in a study of naive and memory T cell subsets. The beta constant-region primer was an equimolar mix of two oligonucleotides covering TRBC1 and TRBC2. Four rounds of PCR amplified the ligated cDNA using nested alpha and beta constant-region primers plus SP2. TCRdb called the UMI-ligation and nested PCR reads again in MiXCR, with one record for every CDR3 protein. Of approximately 17,000 distinct CDR3 sequences listed, approximately 8.6% are singletons. Sequenced: central memory CD8+ T cells from blood. Receptor source: a human donor in good health.

This clonotype came up a few times. CDR3: CASSYWAGYNEQFF. The CDR3 DNA reads TGTGCCAGCAGTTACTGGGCGGGATACAATGAGCAGTTCTTC. The chain couples TRBV6-2 or TRBV6-3 to TRBJ2-1; tentatively, D is TRBD2 (6 bases). CDR1 and CDR2 from the germline V gene are MNHEY and SVGEGT. This CDR3 spans 14 amino acids. The V end was cut by 1 base, the J end by 4 bases, with 8 bases between.

Ten or more counts support this clonotype. The genes are TRBV6-5 and TRBJ2-1, with D perhaps matching TRBD1 or TRBD2 (5 bases each). The germline V and J ends were trimmed by 4 bases and 2 bases, with 6 bases remaining between them. The CDR3 length is 13 residues. Per germline, CDR1 MNHEY and CDR2 SVGAGI. The chain's CDR3 is CASSWGPYNEQFF. CDR3 nucleotide sequence: TGTGCCAGCAGTTGGGGACCCTACAATGAGCAGTTCTTC.

By sample share, this clonotype is medium-sized (0.01 to 0.1%). This chain links TRBV20-1 with TRBJ1-5; TRBD1 aligns across 9 bases. This CDR3 region has 14 residues. V trimming: 6 bases; J trimming: 4 bases; junction bases outside the gene matches: 7. Germline V CDR1 and CDR2: DFQATT, SNEGSKA (reference sequence). The CDR3 here is CSARTGGENQPQHF. The CDR3 nucleotides read TGCAGTGCCCGAACAGGGGGCGAAAATCAGCCCCAGCATTTT.

V and J are TRBV11-2 and TRBJ1-1; D is perhaps TRBD1 (5 bases). The CDR3 contains 15 residues. From germline, CDR1 is SGHAT and CDR2 FQNNGV. V lost 1 base, J lost 1 base, and 10 bases lay in between. In nucleotides, the CDR3 is TGTGCCAGCAGCTTAGGGGGCACTCAGAACACTGAAGCTTTCTTT. Translating gives CASSLGGTQNTEAFF.

This chain joins TRBV5-4 and TRBJ1-1; 11 bases are shared with TRBD1. Germline assignment: CDR1 SGHNT and CDR2 YYREEE (reference sequence). This CDR3 comprises 13 residues. V lost 4 bases and J lost 6; bases outside the gene matches: 2. The CDR3 region is CASSLDRGPEAFF. The CDR3 nucleotides read TGTGCCAGCAGCCTGGACAGGGGGCCTGAAGCTTTCTTT.

The gene calls are TRBV28 and TRBJ2-7, with 11 bases that match TRBD1. Germline CDR1 MDHEN, CDR2 SYDVKM. V shed 4 bases, J shed 5 bases, and the junction held 4 bases outside the gene matches. The CDR3 consists of 14 residues. The CDR3 loop is CASSWTGGEDEQYF. The CDR3, as DNA: TGTGCCAGCAGTTGGACAGGGGGCGAGGACGAGCAGTACTTC.

This clonotype rates as medium-sized. The V call is TRBV6-4, the J call TRBJ2-1; TRBD2 is a possible D gene (6 bases). Between the trimmed V and J ends, which lost 2 bases and 7 bases, there was a span of 12 bases. Germline V gives CDR1 MRHNA, CDR2 SNTAGT. The CDR3 consists of 14 residues. CDR3 protein: CASSDGGGGNEQFF. CDR3 coding DNA: TGTGCCAGCAGTGACGGGGGAGGAGGAAATGAGCAGTTCTTC.

The rearrangement joins TRBV5-6 to TRBJ2-2, with D unclear. V was shortened by 1 base and J by 4 bases, with 8 bases between the two germline ends. The CDR3 is 14 amino acids. The germline gives CDR1 SGHDT, CDR2 YYEEEE. CDR3 in DNA: TGTGCCAGCAGCTTGTCCCCCAGCACCGGGGAGCTGTTTTTT. The encoded protein is CASSLSPSTGELFF. The whole variable domain, remainder taken from reference TRBV5-6 and TRBJ2-2, is DAGVTQSPTHLIKTRGQQVTLRCSPKSGHDTVSWYQQALGQGPQFIFQYYEEEERQRGNFPDRFSGHQFPNYSSELNVNALLLGDSALYLCASSLSPSTGELFFGEGSRLTVL.

The chain carries TRBV13 and TRBJ2-7, with 7 bases lining up with TRBD1. The germline gives CDR1 PRHDT, CDR2 FYEKMQ (reference sequence). CDR3 length: 15 residues. The trim removed 4 bases at V and 2 bases at J, leaving 8 bases unmatched. The CDR3 sequence is CASSSPTGIPYEQYF. CDR3 DNA sequence: TGTGCCAGCAGCTCGCCGACAGGGATTCCCTACGAGCAGTACTTC.

This clonotype came up many times. The chain has TRBV20-1 and TRBJ1-5; D is ambiguous. The CDR3 is 13 amino acids. Germline V gene lookup returns CDR1 DFQATT and CDR2 SNEGSKA (reference sequence). The ends were cut back, 0 bases at V and 1 base at J, with 4 bases in the middle. CDR3: CSARDRSNQPQHF. The CDR3 DNA is TGCAGTGCTAGAGACCGGAGCAATCAGCCCCAGCATTTT.

This clonotype was picked up many times. V is TRBV7-9 and J is TRBJ2-5; no reliable D call. Trimming left V 5 bases short and J 0 bases short, with 7 bases between. The CDR3 extends over 13 amino acids. The germline gives CDR1 SEHNR, CDR2 FQNEAQ (reference sequence). CDR3 loop: CASSHRDQETQYF. DNA of the CDR3: TGTGCCAGCAGCCATAGGGACCAAGAGACCCAGTACTTC.

This chain connects TRBV20-1 to TRBJ1-1; D ambiguous. In germline, CDR1 is DFQATT, CDR2 SNEGSKA (reference sequence). V was shortened by 0 bases and J by 5 bases, with 10 bases between the two germline ends. CDR3 size: 13 residues. This CDR3 reads CSARDCGETEAFF. In nucleotides, the CDR3 is TGCAGTGCTAGAGATTGTGGGGAAACTGAAGCTTTCTTT.

A word on this clonotype: Just one base apart from a much larger clone, this may be a read error. The rearrangement joins TRBV4-3 to TRBJ2-2; a possible D gene is TRBD1 (6 bases). CDR3 length: 17 amino acids. Germline-derived CDR1 and CDR2 are LGHNA and YSLEER. CDR3: CVSSQDPQGSNTGELFF. CDR3 bases: TGCGTCAGCAGCCAAGACCCACAGGGATCTAACACCGGGGAGCTGTTTTTT.

The chain uses TRBV6-2 or TRBV6-3 and TRBJ2-3; TRBD1 is a possible D gene (6 bases). Germline V gene lookup returns CDR1 MNHEY and CDR2 SVGEGT. V was pared by 0 bases and J by 4 bases, with 11 bases between. The CDR3 is 15 amino acids. CDR3 in DNA: TGTGCCAGCAGTTACTCGCCGGACAGCTCAGATACGCAGTATTTT. This sequence encodes CASSYSPDSSDTQYF.

This clonotype came up many times. The chain joins TRBV7-8 to TRBJ1-5; D not resolved. Trimming shortened V by 1 base and J by 0 bases, and 10 bases separated the two germline ends. The CDR3 has 16 residues. The germline gives CDR1 SGHVS, CDR2 FQNEAQ. The CDR3 coding sequence is TGTGCCAGCAGCTTAGGGGTATCAGGTAGCAATCAGCCCCAGCATTTT. Amino acid sequence: CASSLGVSGSNQPQHF. Filled out from reference TRBV7-8 and TRBJ1-5, the complete variable domain reads GAGVSQSPRYKVAKRGQDVALRCDPISGHVSLFWYQQALGQGPEFLTYFQNEAQLDKSGLPSDRFFAERPEGSVSTLKIQRTQQEDSAVYLCASSLGVSGSNQPQHFGDGTRLSIL.

This clonotype was picked up a small number of times. One end of the junction does not line up with germline, which may come from a read error. The rearrangement links TRBV6-2 or TRBV6-3 to TRBJ1-1; possibly TRBD1 for D (5 bases). The germline CDR1 and CDR2 sequences are MNHEY and SVGEGT. This CDR3 region has 14 residues. Written as DNA, the CDR3 is TGTGCCAGCAGTCACTCCGCAGAGGGGACTGAAGCTTTCTTT. It encodes CASSHSAEGTEAFF.

This clonotype was seen ten or more times. The chain links TRBV7-6 to TRBJ2-1; TRBD2 matches 8 bases. CDR1 is SGHVS and CDR2 is FNYEAQ in the germline V gene. This CDR3 region has 15 residues. V was pared by 5 bases and J by 9 bases, with 12 bases of the junction left unmatched. This CDR3 reads CASSVRLASTLEQFF. In nucleotides, the CDR3 is TGTGCCAGCAGCGTAAGACTAGCGTCGACACTTGAGCAGTTCTTC. The full variable domain, in which reference TRBV7-6 and TRBJ2-1 provide the parts outside the CDR3, is GAGVSQSPRYKVTKRGQDVALRCDPISGHVSLYWYRQALGQGPEFLTYFNYEAQQDKSGLPNDRFSAERPEGSISTLTIQRTEQRDSAMYRCASSVRLASTLEQFFGPGTRLTVL.

This clonotype turned up a few times. V is TRBV6-1 and J is TRBJ2-7; no clear D. CDR3 length: 14 amino acids. CDR1 MNHNS and CDR2 SASEGT come from the germline V gene. V lost 2 bases and J 5 bases, leaving 13 bases between the germline ends. CDR3 protein: CASSESRGFNEQYF. For the CDR3, the DNA is TGTGCCAGCAGTGAAAGTAGAGGCTTCAACGAGCAGTACTTC.

V and J are TRBV7-9 and TRBJ2-7; the D is unclear. The CDR3 spans 14 residues. Germline CDR1 and CDR2: SEHNR and FQNEAQ (reference sequence). The V and J ends lost 5 bases and 1 base respectively, with 12 bases between them. The CDR3 DNA is TGTGCCAGCAGCCTAAACGGGCAATCCTACGAGCAGTACTTC. Translating gives CASSLNGQSYEQYF.

This clonotype is large. The chain carries TRBV6-4 and TRBJ2-3; either TRBD1 or TRBD2 may supply D (5 bases each). CDR3 size: 13 residues. Trimming removed 2 bases from V and 8 bases from J, with 11 bases in between. Germline CDR1 MRHNA, CDR2 SNTAGT. This CDR3 reads CASSDGDEATQYF. CDR3 in DNA: TGTGCCAGCAGTGACGGGGACGAGGCTACGCAGTATTTT.

This clonotype is medium-sized. V is TRBV6-2 or TRBV6-3 and J is TRBJ2-5, with TRBD1 as a possible D gene (5 bases). Germline V gene lookup returns CDR1 MNHEY and CDR2 SVGEGT. The CDR3 consists of 15 residues. V was trimmed by 2 bases and J by 2 bases, leaving 12 bases between them. DNA of the CDR3: TGTGCCAGCAGTTACCCCAGGGAAGGTCAAGAGACCCAGTACTTC. It specifies CASSYPREGQETQYF.